This paragraph covers one T cell receptor (beta chain) sequence. Its antigen is unidentified. The sorted-subset replicate PCRs were given 150 to 200 ng DNA, which is tens of thousands of T cell genomes. Sequencing used immunoSEQ multiplex PCR; TCRdb keeps in-frame clones, though not all of them. In the table there are more than 2 million clones, roughly 95% of which are singletons. Positive CCR7 selection of CD45RO-negative cells yielded the naive CD8 cells, and terminally differentiated effector memory CD45RA+ cells were excluded. The data originate from a study of shared clonotypes between healthy human individuals. Study-wide background: CD4 naive and CD4 memory each took three plates per donor, while CD8 naive took two and CD8 memory one. General study points: Relative to clonotypes present in all four donors, those not shared had lower generation probabilities.

The receptor comes from a young man in good health. Some clones in this sample may be carry-over from other donors' samples. Sample: naive CD8+ T cells from PBMCs.

DNA of the CDR3: TGCAGGCCAGGGAGCTACGAGCAGTACTTC. Translation: CRPGSYEQYF. The J gene is TRBJ2-7, the V gene TRBV20-1, with D perhaps TRBD1 or TRBD2 (5 bases each). The germline CDR1 and CDR2 sequences are DFQATT and SNEGSKA (reference sequence). There are 10 residues in the CDR3.